Presented here are 9 T cell receptor beta chains from one specimen sequenced in a study of OX40 agonist ivuxolimab in advanced cancers. The repertoire was sequenced with immunoSEQ multiplex PCR; TCRdb's copy has only in-frame clones and lacks some. The data contain 71,000 or so clones, more than 75% of them seen just once; the ten biggest clones take up 8.2%. Sequencing used CD4+ or CD8+ T cells sorted from blood, obtained in a trial of the OX40 agonist ivuxolimab. The receptor set was obtained from an adult with an advanced solid tumor such as melanoma, head and neck, liver or kidney cancer.

This chain uses TRBV7-2 with TRBJ1-5; 10 positions agree with TRBD1. After removal of 3 bases from V and 6 bases from J, the junction contained 2 bases not matched to a gene. The CDR3 extends over 14 amino acids. CDR1 is SGHTA and CDR2 is FQGNSA in the germline V gene. The CDR3 loop is CASSFGTGAQPQHF. CDR3 DNA sequence: TGTGCCAGCAGCTTCGGGACAGGGGCTCAGCCCCAGCATTTT.

Here the CDR3 reads CAWSRGRGQYSNQPQHF. As DNA, the CDR3 is TGTGCCTGGAGTAGGGGCAGGGGCCAATATAGCAATCAGCCCCAGCATTTT. This chain uses TRBV30 with TRBJ1-5, with D perhaps TRBD1 (6 bases). Trimming took off 2 bases at V and 0 bases at J, with 17 bases between the two ends. Germline V gene sequence: CDR1 GTSNPN, CDR2 SVGIG (reference sequence). There are 17 residues in the CDR3. Filled out from reference TRBV30 and TRBJ1-5, the complete variable domain reads SQTIHQWPATLVQPVGSPLSLECTVEGTSNPNLYWYRQAAGRGLQLLFYSVGIGQISSEVPQNLSASRPQDRQFILSSKKLLLSDSGFYLCAWSRGRGQYSNQPQHFGDGTRLSIL.

The J gene is TRBJ1-1, the V gene TRBV7-2; D is uncertain. The CDR3 contains 14 residues. V dropped 6 bases and J dropped 0 bases, with 11 bases sitting between them. Per germline, CDR1 SGHTA and CDR2 FQGNSA. The CDR3 spells CASSSTRMNTEAFF. CDR3 coding DNA: TGTGCCAGCAGTTCCACGAGGATGAACACTGAAGCTTTCTTT.

This clone was counted once. This chain links TRBV6-1 with TRBJ1-1; no clear D. Germline V gene lookup returns CDR1 MNHNS and CDR2 SASEGT. The CDR3 spans 13 residues. Trimming left V 2 bases short and J 1 base short, with 5 bases between. CDR3 in DNA: TGTGCCAGCAGTGAACAGAAGAACACTGAAGCTTTCTTT. It encodes CASSEQKNTEAFF.

The chain has TRBV6-5 and TRBJ1-1; D gene uncertain. This CDR3 is 14 amino acids long. The germline V and J ends were trimmed by 2 bases and 8 bases, with 15 bases remaining between them. Germline CDR1 reads MNHEY; CDR2 reads SVGAGI. In DNA, the CDR3 is TGTGCCAGCAGTTACACGGGTTCGGGCCTCGAAGCTTTCTTT. Its translation is CASSYTGSGLEAFF.

The gene calls are TRBV11-2 and TRBJ2-3; 9 nucleotides match TRBD2. The CDR3 is 16 amino acids. Per germline, CDR1 SGHAT and CDR2 FQNNGV. V shed 5 bases, J shed 3 bases, and the junction held 9 bases outside the gene matches. The CDR3 sequence: CASSPTGLARTDTQYF. The CDR3 DNA follows: TGTGCCAGCAGCCCAACGGGACTAGCAAGAACAGATACGCAGTATTTT. The full variable domain, its missing parts supplied by reference TRBV11-2 and TRBJ2-3, is EAGVAQSPRYKIIEKRQSVAFWCNPISGHATLYWYQQILGQGPKLLIQFQNNGVVDDSQLPKDRFSAERLKGVDSTLKIQPAKLEDSAVYLCASSPTGLARTDTQYFGPGTRLTVL.

This chain uses TRBV7-2 with TRBJ2-1; 14 bases match TRBD2. After removal of 3 bases from V and 8 bases from J, the junction contained 6 bases not matched to a gene. The germline V gene encodes CDR1 SGHTA and CDR2 FQGNSA. CDR3 length: 16 residues. CDR3 sequence reads: CASSFRTSGGNDEQFF. CDR3 in DNA: TGTGCCAGCAGCTTCCGGACTAGCGGGGGGAACGATGAGCAGTTCTTC. The full variable domain, its missing parts supplied by reference TRBV7-2 and TRBJ2-1, is GAGVSQSPSNKVTEKGKDVELRCDPISGHTALYWYRQSLGQGLEFLIYFQGNSAPDKSGLPSDRFSAERTGGSVSTLTIQRTQQEDSAVYLCASSFRTSGGNDEQFFGPGTRLTVL.

This sequence joins TRBV5-1 and TRBJ1-2; no clear D. Trimming cost V 2 bases and J 6 bases, with 17 bases left between them. The CDR3 extends over 15 amino acids. Germline lookup yields CDR1 SGHRS and CDR2 YFSETQ. The DNA of the CDR3 is TGCGCCAGCAGCTTCGATTCGGGGAGTCGGGATGGCTACACCTTC. Translated, it gives CASSFDSGSRDGYTF.

The DNA for the CDR3 is TGTGCCAGCAGCGCCCCCGGGGCAGAGACCCAGTACTTC. Translating it yields CASSAPGAETQYF. The chain links TRBV9 to TRBJ2-5; D possibly matches TRBD1 or TRBD2 (5 bases each). The CDR3 has 13 amino acids. V lost 3 bases and J 4 bases, leaving 10 bases between the germline ends. Germline V gene data show CDR1 as SGDLS and CDR2 as YYNGEE.